This entry lists 21 T cell receptor beta chains sequenced from one sample in a study of glioma-infiltrating T cells after dendritic cell vaccination listed by TCRdb under 2016. The library came from the immunoSEQ multiplex PCR assay. In its TCRdb copy, this immuneACCESS table keeps in-frame sequences only and misses some clones. Where compared with another copy, unresolved V genes explain less than half of these, and the others have no known cause. This sample lists tens of thousands of clones; almost 85% were detected once. 2.1% of the sample is in the top ten clones. The source material was blood, sampled before dendritic cell vaccination. The receptors were gathered from a human donor with glioblastoma.

The chain joins TRBV19 to TRBJ2-2, with 7 nucleotides matching TRBD1. J gave up 1 base and V 6 bases, and 5 bases lay outside the gene matches. Per germline, CDR1 LNHDA and CDR2 SQIVND (reference sequence). The CDR3 is 15 residues long. CDR3 sequence reads: CASRLRQGNTGELFF. The DNA for the CDR3 is TGTGCCAGTAGGTTAAGACAGGGGAACACCGGGGAGCTGTTTTTT.

V is TRBV27 and J is TRBJ1-5; a weak D match, TRBD1 (5 bases). Germline V gene data show CDR1 as MNHEY and CDR2 as SMNVEV (reference sequence). This CDR3 region has 12 residues. V gave up 5 bases and J gave up 6 bases, with 8 bases separating them. The CDR3 region is CASSQGAQPQHF. The DNA of the CDR3 is TGTGCCAGCAGTCAGGGTGCTCAGCCCCAGCATTTT.

This chain links TRBV6-9 with TRBJ1-2, with 7 bases that match TRBD1. The V segment lost 3 bases and the J segment 2 bases; nucleotides outside the gene matches: 3. The germline CDR1 and CDR2 sequences are MNHGY and SVAAGI. The CDR3 length is 14 residues. CDR3 residues: CASSYYRGNYGYTF. The CDR3 coding sequence is TGTGCCAGCAGTTACTACAGGGGCAACTATGGCTACACCTTC.

The genes are TRBV7-8 and TRBJ1-6; 9 bases fit TRBD1. The CDR3 loop spans 15 amino acids. Germline assignment: CDR1 SGHVS and CDR2 FQNEAQ. V lost 5 bases, J lost 9 bases, and 8 bases stayed unmatched. The CDR3 reads CASSPQQGASSPLHF. The CDR3 bases are TGTGCCAGCAGCCCACAACAGGGGGCTAGTTCACCCCTCCACTTT.

The chain combines TRBV5-1 with TRBJ2-6; D possibly corresponds to TRBD2 (7 bases). In germline, CDR1 is SGHRS, CDR2 YFSETQ. V gave up 4 bases and J gave up 4 bases, with 15 bases separating them. CDR3 length: 16 residues. The CDR3 DNA follows: TGCGCCAGCAGCCCGAGTCGGGGGGCGGGGGCCAACGTCCTGACTTTC. Residues: CASSPSRGAGANVLTF.

The genes are TRBV5-1 and TRBJ2-5, with TRBD2 matching over 7 bases. The CDR3 totals 15 residues. Losses at the gene ends were 1 base for V and 5 bases for J; bases not matched to a gene: 8. Per the germline V gene, CDR1 is SGHRS and CDR2 is YFSETQ. The CDR3 DNA sequence: TGCGCCAGCAGCTTGTTTAGACTAGCCCACGAGACCCAGTACTTC. Protein: CASSLFRLAHETQYF.

This clone was detected only a few times. The gene calls are TRBV18 and TRBJ1-3, with 10 bases fitting TRBD1. V lost 5 bases, J lost 7 bases, and 2 bases stayed unmatched. The germline V gene has CDR1 KGHSH and CDR2 LQKENI. The CDR3 covers 13 residues. The CDR3, as DNA: TGTGCCAGCTCAGAGGACAGGGGGAACACCATATATTTT. This translates into CASSEDRGNTIYF.

The chain recombines TRBV5-8 with TRBJ2-1; 13 nucleotides line up with TRBD2. CDR1 SGHTS and CDR2 YDEGEE come from the germline V gene. The CDR3 has 17 amino acids. Trimming took 2 bases from V and 6 from J; bases not matched to a gene: 8. CDR3 protein: CASSFYRTSGRGNEQFF. DNA for the CDR3: TGTGCCAGCAGCTTTTATCGGACTAGCGGGAGAGGCAATGAGCAGTTCTTC.

V is TRBV6-5 and J is TRBJ1-2; D may be TRBD1 (5 bases). There are 16 residues in the CDR3. CDR1 is MNHEY and CDR2 is SVGAGI in the germline V gene. Trimming cost V 0 bases and J 5 bases, with 16 bases left between them. CDR3 amino acids: CASSYSNRQTPYGYTF. CDR3 sequence (DNA): TGTGCCAGCAGTTACTCAAATAGACAGACTCCATATGGCTACACCTTC.

This chain connects TRBV6-5 to TRBJ1-2, with TRBD1 matching over 9 bases. There are 12 residues in the CDR3. The germline gives CDR1 MNHEY, CDR2 SVGAGI. V shed 6 bases and J 4 bases; nucleotides not matched to a gene: 0. The DNA for the CDR3 is TGTGCCAGCAGACAGGGGGCCTATGGCTACACCTTC. Its protein is CASRQGAYGYTF.

The chain joins TRBV5-1 to TRBJ1-5; D ambiguous. Germline lookup yields CDR1 SGHRS and CDR2 YFSETQ. The CDR3 has 14 residues. Trimming took 4 bases from V and 6 from J, leaving 14 bases between them. The CDR3 sequence is CASSPGSGSQPQHF. In DNA, the CDR3 is TGCGCCAGCAGCCCCGGGAGTGGGAGTCAGCCCCAGCATTTT.

In this sample, this clone turned up a few times. This rearrangement joins TRBV6-1 to TRBJ2-7; TRBD2 agrees at 8 bases. Per the germline V gene, CDR1 is MNHNS and CDR2 is SASEGT. V lost 2 bases to trimming and J lost 0 bases; unmatched junction nucleotides: 3. The CDR3 runs to 15 residues. For the CDR3, the DNA is TGTGCCAGCAGTGAAAATAGCGGGGCCTCCTACGAGCAGTACGTC. Its protein product is CASSENSGASYEQYV.

V usage is TRBV2 and J usage is TRBJ2-2; 8 bases align to TRBD2. With V trimmed by 1 base and J by 3 bases, 7 bases remained unmatched. Germline assignment: CDR1 SNHLY and CDR2 FYNNEI. The CDR3 covers 17 residues. The CDR3, as DNA: TGTGCCAGCAGTGAAGGGTGGATAGCGGGGTACACCGGGGAGCTGTTTTTT. Translated, it gives CASSEGWIAGYTGELFF.

The chain couples TRBV11-2 to TRBJ1-2; 7 bases agree with TRBD1. CDR1 and CDR2 from the germline V gene are SGHAT and FQNNGV. The CDR3 totals 13 residues. V shed 5 bases and J 8 bases; nucleotides not matched to a gene: 8. Here the CDR3 reads CASSAEGAGGYTF. In nucleotides, the CDR3 is TGTGCCAGCAGCGCTGAGGGGGCTGGAGGCTACACCTTC.

The J gene is TRBJ2-5, the V gene TRBV2; TRBD1 agrees at 7 bases. Germline-derived CDR1 and CDR2 are SNHLY and FYNNEI. Trimming removed 6 bases from V and 5 bases from J; junction bases left unmatched: 15. This CDR3 is built from 16 residues. In DNA, the CDR3 is TGTGCCAGCAGCAGGAACCCGGGACAGCCTTCGGAGACCCAGTACTTC. Its translation: CASSRNPGQPSETQYF.

This rearrangement joins TRBV6-5 to TRBJ2-4; 8 bases are a match to TRBD1. Germline V lookup: CDR1 MNHEY, CDR2 SVGAGI. The CDR3 sequence is 12 residues long. V was clipped by 5 bases and J by 8 bases; unmatched bases: 2. CDR3 sequence (DNA): TGTGCCAGCAGTCCGACAGGGGACATTCAGTACTTC. Protein sequence: CASSPTGDIQYF.

Remarks on this clone: The same CDR3 is also encoded by other DNA sequences in this sample. The V gene is TRBV7-9, the J gene TRBJ1-2; no firm D call. This CDR3 region has 13 residues. Germline CDR1 reads SEHNR; CDR2 reads FQNEAQ (reference sequence). Trimming shortened V by 5 bases and J by 2 bases, and 9 bases separated the two germline ends. The CDR3 nucleotides are TGTGCCAGCAGCCCGGGAGCCAACTATGGCTACACCTTC. Translated, it gives CASSPGANYGYTF.

V gene TRBV11-3 combines with J gene TRBJ2-3; the D gene is possibly TRBD2 (5 bases). The CDR3 has 14 amino acids. Looked up from germline, CDR1 is SGHNT and CDR2 is YENEEA. Trimming removed 4 bases at V and 4 bases at J, with 12 bases between. This CDR3 reads CASSSRTSPDTQYF. The CDR3 DNA is TGTGCCAGCAGCTCTCGGACTTCTCCAGATACGCAGTATTTT.

This clone was observed a handful of times. The chain has TRBV11-2 and TRBJ2-3; 8 bases fit TRBD1. This CDR3 region has 15 residues. V was pared by 4 bases and J by 3 bases, with 6 bases of the junction left unmatched. Germline V lookup: CDR1 SGHAT, CDR2 FQNNGV. DNA of the CDR3: TGTGCCAGCAGCTCCCGACAGGGGTGGACAGATACGCAGTATTTT. It specifies CASSSRQGWTDTQYF.

This chain links TRBV4-2 with TRBJ2-3, with a tentative D call TRBD2 (7 bases). The CDR3 totals 16 residues. Germline CDR1 is LGHNA and CDR2 is YNFKEQ. The V gene lost 0 bases and the J gene lost 2 bases, with 12 bases spanning the gap. The CDR3 sequence is CASSQEGGGHTDTQYF. CDR3 in DNA: TGTGCCAGCAGCCAAGAGGGAGGGGGGCACACAGATACGCAGTATTTT.

This chain joins TRBV29-1 and TRBJ1-2; weak D call: TRBD1 (5 bases). Germline CDR1 reads SQVTM; CDR2 reads ANQGSEA. Trimming pared 7 bases from V and 5 bases from J, leaving 17 bases between. The CDR3 is made up of 13 amino acids. Written as DNA, the CDR3 is TGCAGCGACGGATATCCGGGACTGTATGGCTACACCTTC. This gives the protein CSDGYPGLYGYTF.